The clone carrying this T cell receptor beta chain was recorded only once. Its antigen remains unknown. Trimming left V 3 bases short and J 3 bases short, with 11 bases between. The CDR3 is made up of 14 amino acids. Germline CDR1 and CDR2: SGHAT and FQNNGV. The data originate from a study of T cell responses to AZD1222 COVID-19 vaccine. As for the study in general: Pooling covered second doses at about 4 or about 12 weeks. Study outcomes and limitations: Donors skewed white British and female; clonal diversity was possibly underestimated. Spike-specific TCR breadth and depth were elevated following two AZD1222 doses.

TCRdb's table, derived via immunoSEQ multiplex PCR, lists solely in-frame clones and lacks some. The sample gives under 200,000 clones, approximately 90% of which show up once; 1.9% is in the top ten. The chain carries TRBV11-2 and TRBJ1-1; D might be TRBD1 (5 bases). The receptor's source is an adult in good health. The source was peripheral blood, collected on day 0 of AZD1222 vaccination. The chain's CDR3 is CASSLRTLYTEAFF. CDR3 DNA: TGTGCCAGCAGCTTGAGGACACTCTACACTGAAGCTTTCTTT.